The 26 T cell receptor beta chains below come from one sample, sequenced in a study of HIV-infected patients and healthy controls. From the 5' RACE reads, TCRdb called clonotypes with MiXCR, one entry per CDR3 protein. The sample includes roughly 68,000 distinct CDR3 sequences, roughly 19% of them seen just once. The sample was CD4+ T cells from blood. The receptors come from a human donor in good health.

This sequence joins TRBV12-3 or TRBV12-4 and TRBJ1-2; D ambiguous. The CDR3 contains 16 residues. V was trimmed by 6 bases and J by 4 bases, leaving 21 bases between them. CDR3 sequence (DNA): TGTGCCAGCAGCCCCAACATTGTCGATCAGCCCTATGGCTACACCTTC. It specifies CASSPNIVDQPYGYTF.

The rearrangement joins TRBV20-1 to TRBJ2-1; D not certain. V lost 3 bases to trimming and J lost 6 bases, with 3 bases between them. Germline lookup yields CDR1 DFQATT and CDR2 SNEGSKA (reference sequence). This CDR3 is built from 10 residues. The CDR3 region has the DNA TGCAGTGCTAGTCGCAATGAGCAGTTCTTC. This codes for CSASRNEQFF.

This chain links TRBV30 with TRBJ1-6, with unresolved D. The CDR3 runs 17 residues. The germline CDR1 and CDR2 sequences are GTSNPN and SVGIG (reference sequence). V was shortened by 2 bases and J by 0 bases, with 14 bases between the two germline ends. CDR3 region: CAWSPPPRSSYNSPLHF. CDR3 sequence (DNA): TGTGCCTGGAGTCCTCCCCCCAGGAGCTCCTATAATTCACCCCTCCACTTT.

This clonotype has only a few counts. This chain links TRBV10-2 with TRBJ1-1; 9 bases line up with TRBD1. In germline, CDR1 is WSHSY, CDR2 SAAADI. Trimming cost V 6 bases and J 1 base; bases outside gene matches: 12. This CDR3 comprises 17 residues. The CDR3 sequence: CASRRKQGAERNTEAFF. The CDR3 DNA is TGCGCCAGCAGGAGGAAACAGGGGGCAGAAAGGAACACTGAAGCTTTCTTT.

This clonotype was seen more than once but under ten times. The chain joins TRBV7-2 to TRBJ1-3; D is unresolved. Germline V gene data show CDR1 as SGHTA and CDR2 as FQGNSA. CDR3 length: 14 residues. V dropped 0 bases and J dropped 4 bases, with 7 bases sitting between them. CDR3 loop: CASSLALQGNTIYF. Here the CDR3 DNA reads TGTGCCAGCAGCTTAGCGCTACAGGGAAACACCATATATTTT.

V gene TRBV12-3 or TRBV12-4 combines with J gene TRBJ2-3, with 9 bases fitting TRBD2. Trimming removed 3 bases from V and 0 bases from J; junction bases left unmatched: 1. The CDR3 loop spans 15 amino acids. Here the CDR3 DNA reads TGTGCCAGCAGTTTGGGACTAGCTAGCACAGATACGCAGTATTTT. Protein: CASSLGLASTDTQYF.

This clonotype was detected ten times or more. This chain links TRBV7-9 with TRBJ1-4, with no clear D. CDR1 and CDR2 from the germline V gene are SEHNR and FQNEAQ (reference sequence). V lost 7 bases, J lost 8 bases, and 17 bases lay in between. The length of the CDR3 is 14 residues. The CDR3 nucleotides are TGTGCCAGCACCCGGTCCAGTGTAGGGGAAAAACTGTTTTTT. It encodes CASTRSSVGEKLFF.

This clonotype was seen repeatedly, ten times or more. The gene calls are TRBV7-8 and TRBJ1-1, with 10 bases aligning to TRBD1. This CDR3 has 15 residues. The germline gives CDR1 SGHVS, CDR2 FQNEAQ. J gave up 4 bases and V 1 base, and 3 bases lay outside the gene matches. The CDR3 loop is CASSLEGQGITEAFF. In DNA form, the CDR3 reads TGTGCCAGCAGCTTAGAGGGACAGGGGATCACTGAAGCTTTCTTT.

The chain links TRBV20-1 to TRBJ1-6, with D uncertain. There are 14 residues in the CDR3. Germline-derived CDR1 and CDR2 are DFQATT and SNEGSKA (reference sequence). V lost 1 base to trimming and J lost 6 bases, with 10 bases between them. CDR3 DNA: TGCAGTGCTAGAGGGGGTTATCGTAATTCACCCCTCCACTTT. This translates into CSARGGYRNSPLHF.

This clonotype was picked up a small number of times. V usage is TRBV11-2 and J usage is TRBJ2-1, with D unclear. This CDR3 has 13 residues. Germline lookup yields CDR1 SGHAT and CDR2 FQNNGV. V was trimmed by 5 bases and J by 9 bases, leaving 14 bases between them. CDR3 nucleotides: TGTGCCAGCAGCGCCGACCTACCACGTGAGCAGTTCTTC. Its translation is CASSADLPREQFF.

This chain joins TRBV20-1 and TRBJ2-3; D is unclear. Trimming removed 0 bases from V and 8 bases from J, with 6 bases in between. Germline V CDR1 and CDR2: DFQATT, SNEGSKA (reference sequence). CDR3 length: 11 amino acids. DNA of the CDR3: TGCAGTGCTAGAGACCGTAGTACGCAGTATTTT. It codes for CSARDRSTQYF.

The sample holds one count of this clonotype. The chain is built from TRBV15 and TRBJ1-5; unclear D gene. Trimming took 5 bases from V and 0 from J, leaving 14 bases between them. CDR3 length: 16 amino acids. CDR1 is LNHNV and CDR2 is YYDKDF in the germline V gene (reference sequence). The CDR3 DNA reads TGTGCCACCAGCTTCCCCCAGAGGGCTAGCAATCAGCCCCAGCATTTT. As protein: CATSFPQRASNQPQHF.

The V gene is TRBV2, the J gene TRBJ1-4, with D unclear. The CDR3 totals 12 residues. Germline assignment: CDR1 SNHLY and CDR2 FYNNEI. Trimming removed 7 bases at V and 2 bases at J, with 5 bases between. The CDR3 loop reads CASKRTNEKLFF. DNA for the CDR3: TGTGCCAGCAAGCGTACTAATGAAAAACTGTTTTTT. The full variable domain, completed using reference TRBV2 and TRBJ1-4, is EPEVTQTPSHQVTQMGQEVILRCVPISNHLYFYWYRQILGQKVEFLVSFYNNEISEKSEIFDDQFSVERPDGSNFTLKIRSTKLEDSAMYFCASKRTNEKLFFGSGTQLSVL.

The genes are TRBV20-1 and TRBJ1-1; TRBD1 might be the D (6 bases). Trimming took off 3 bases at V and 5 bases at J, with 10 bases between the two ends. In germline, CDR1 is DFQATT, CDR2 SNEGSKA (reference sequence). This CDR3 is built from 12 residues. The CDR3 loop reads CSARGGRTEAFF. The CDR3, as DNA: TGCAGTGCTAGGGGGGGCAGGACTGAAGCTTTCTTT.

This clonotype came up many times. The J gene is TRBJ1-1, the V gene TRBV6-1, with 9 bases fitting TRBD1. Unmatched junction bases numbered 3, after V lost 6 bases and J lost 4 bases. The CDR3 extends over 13 amino acids. The germline V gene has CDR1 MNHNS and CDR2 SASEGT. The CDR3 coding sequence is TGTGCCAGCAGGGGACAGGGAGTCACTGAAGCTTTCTTT. It codes for CASRGQGVTEAFF.

This clonotype was seen a handful of times. The rearrangement joins TRBV18 to TRBJ1-5; 7 bases line up with TRBD1. Losses at the gene ends were 6 bases for V and 2 bases for J; bases not matched to a gene: 1. This CDR3 comprises 13 residues. Germline-derived CDR1 and CDR2 are KGHSH and LQKENI. The CDR3 protein is CASSQGGNQPQHF. In DNA, the CDR3 is TGTGCCAGCTCTCAGGGGGGCAATCAGCCCCAGCATTTT. The full variable domain, in which reference TRBV18 and TRBJ1-5 provide the parts outside the CDR3, is NAGVMQNPRHLVRRRGQEARLRCSPMKGHSHVYWYRQLPEEGLKFMVYLQKENIIDESGMPKERFSAEFPKEGPSILRIQQVVRGDSAAYFCASSQGGNQPQHFGDGTRLSIL.

V gene TRBV29-1 combines with J gene TRBJ2-3; no clear D. V was trimmed by 6 bases and J by 2 bases, leaving 12 bases between them. The CDR3 is 13 amino acids. Looked up from germline, CDR1 is SQVTM and CDR2 is ANQGSEA. The CDR3 DNA is TGCAGCGTCGCACGTCGACTCACAGATACGCAGTATTTT. Amino acid sequence: CSVARRLTDTQYF.

V and J are TRBV19 and TRBJ2-1; 12 nucleotides agree with TRBD2. The CDR3 runs to 15 residues. J was trimmed by 10 bases and V by 5 bases; bases with no gene match: 9. CDR1 LNHDA and CDR2 SQIVND come from the germline V gene (reference sequence). This CDR3 reads CASSPRLAGVGEQFF. The CDR3, as DNA: TGTGCCAGTAGTCCCCGACTAGCGGGAGTGGGGGAGCAGTTCTTC.

This clonotype was counted only a few times. The gene calls are TRBV7-9 and TRBJ2-3; D may be TRBD1 or TRBD2 (5 bases each). Trimming took off 5 bases at V and 6 bases at J, with 18 bases between the two ends. The CDR3 runs 15 residues. Germline lookup yields CDR1 SEHNR and CDR2 FQNEAQ (reference sequence). As DNA, the CDR3 is TGTGCCAGCAGCCTCCCGTCCGGGGCCAGGGATACGCAGTATTTT. It yields the protein CASSLPSGARDTQYF.

The chain joins TRBV6-6 to TRBJ1-2; the match to TRBD1 covers 9 bases. Germline V gene lookup returns CDR1 MNHNY and CDR2 SVGAGI (reference sequence). The CDR3 is 14 amino acids. Trimming took 7 bases from V and 7 from J; bases not matched to a gene: 10. The CDR3 DNA follows: TGTGCCAGCAACCACGGGGGGACAGGGTCTGGCTACACCTTC. This translates into CASNHGGTGSGYTF.

J is TRBJ2-2 and V is TRBV12-5; no clear D. The germline V gene encodes CDR1 LGHNT and CDR2 FRNRAP. V lost 5 bases to trimming and J lost 1 base, with 8 bases between them. The CDR3 extends over 14 amino acids. CDR3 bases: TGTGCTAGTGGTCCCCGACAGAACACCGGGGAGCTGTTTTTT. Protein: CASGPRQNTGELFF.

The J gene is TRBJ2-3, the V gene TRBV10-3; TRBD2 is a possible D gene (5 bases). Trimming cost V 2 bases and J 0 bases, with 15 bases left between them. CDR1 ENHRY and CDR2 SYGVKD come from the germline V gene. This CDR3 spans 17 amino acids. CDR3 bases: TGTGCCATCAGTGAGATAGCGACGGCCCCTAGCACAGATACGCAGTATTTT. This gives the protein CAISEIATAPSTDTQYF.

This clonotype was seen ten or more times. The J gene is TRBJ2-7, the V gene TRBV29-1, with 7 bases identical to TRBD1. Germline-derived CDR1 and CDR2 are SQVTM and ANQGSEA. This CDR3 has 15 amino acids. The V gene end was trimmed by 2 bases and the J gene end by 4 bases; junction bases not matched to a gene: 11. CDR3 sequence reads: CSVEYWQGEWYEQYF. CDR3 coding DNA: TGCAGCGTTGAATATTGGCAGGGGGAATGGTACGAGCAGTACTTC.

This clonotype has just one count. This chain uses TRBV12-3 or TRBV12-4 with TRBJ1-4; maybe TRBD1 (5 bases). V was pared by 7 bases and J by 5 bases, with 20 bases between. The CDR3 has 16 residues. The chain's CDR3 is CASTPGRQGINEKLFF. As DNA, the CDR3 is TGTGCCAGCACCCCGGGCCGGCAGGGAATCAATGAAAAACTGTTTTTT.

This clonotype was observed a few times. The gene calls are TRBV20-1 and TRBJ2-5; 7 bases align to TRBD1. Unmatched junction bases numbered 13, after V lost 6 bases and J lost 3 bases. This CDR3 comprises 15 residues. Germline V gives CDR1 DFQATT, CDR2 SNEGSKA (reference sequence). This chain's CDR3 is CSAAPGSTGKETQYF. The CDR3 DNA reads as TGCAGTGCCGCCCCAGGCTCGACAGGGAAAGAGACCCAGTACTTC.

The rearrangement joins TRBV6-2 or TRBV6-3 to TRBJ2-3; D may be TRBD1 or TRBD2 (5 bases each). There are 16 residues in the CDR3. Per germline, CDR1 MNHEY and CDR2 SVGEGT. Trimming took off 7 bases at V and 1 base at J, with 18 bases between the two ends. Here the CDR3 reads CASTRGWGIGTDTQYF. CDR3 in DNA: TGTGCCAGCACCCGGGGTTGGGGCATCGGCACAGATACGCAGTATTTT.